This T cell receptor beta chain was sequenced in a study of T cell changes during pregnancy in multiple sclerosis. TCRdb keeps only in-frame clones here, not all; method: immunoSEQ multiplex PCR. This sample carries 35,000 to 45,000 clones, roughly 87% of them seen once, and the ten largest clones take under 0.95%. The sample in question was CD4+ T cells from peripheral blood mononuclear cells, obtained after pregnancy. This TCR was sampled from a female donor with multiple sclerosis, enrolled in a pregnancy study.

CDR3 protein: CASRPWDRGHYEQYF. The CDR3, as DNA: TGTGCCAGCAGACCCTGGGACAGGGGACATTACGAGCAGTACTTC. The J gene is TRBJ2-7, the V gene TRBV2; 10 nucleotides line up with TRBD1. The CDR3 loop spans 15 amino acids. The ends lost 6 bases at V and 4 bases at J; junction bases unmatched: 9. Germline values: CDR1 SNHLY, CDR2 FYNNEI.